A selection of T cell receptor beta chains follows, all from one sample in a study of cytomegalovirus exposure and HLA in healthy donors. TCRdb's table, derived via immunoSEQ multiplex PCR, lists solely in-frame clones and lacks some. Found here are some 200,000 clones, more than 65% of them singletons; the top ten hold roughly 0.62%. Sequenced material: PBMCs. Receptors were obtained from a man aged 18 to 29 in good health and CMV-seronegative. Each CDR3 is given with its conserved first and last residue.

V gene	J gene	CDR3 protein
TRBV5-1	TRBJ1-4	CASSLAANEKLFF
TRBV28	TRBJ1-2	CASIPLSPSIHGYTF
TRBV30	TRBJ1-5	CAWSVGQGGNQPQHF
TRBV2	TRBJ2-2	CASSPRGNTGELFF
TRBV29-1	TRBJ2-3	CSVGVAGWDTQYF
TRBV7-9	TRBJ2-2	CASSQKPQGAYTGELFF
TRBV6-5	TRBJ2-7	CASGKGAYEQYF
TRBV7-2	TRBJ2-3	CASSLGPADTQYF
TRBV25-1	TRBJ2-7	CASSESSGAAYEQYF
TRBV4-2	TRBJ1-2	CASSQPEGNGYTF
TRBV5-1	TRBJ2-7	CASSLVAGGVYEQYF
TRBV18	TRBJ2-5	CASLRTVRETQYF
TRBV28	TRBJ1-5	CASRGTKWGDQPQHF
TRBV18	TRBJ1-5	CASSPRVGEGNQPQHF
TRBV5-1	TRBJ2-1	CASGGGQSSYNEQFF
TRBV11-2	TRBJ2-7	CASSLDLGRLAGSYEQYF
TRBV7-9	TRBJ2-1	CASSLQELLLMFF
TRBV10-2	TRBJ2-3	CASSEIELAGTATDTQYF
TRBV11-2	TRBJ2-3	CASSLVPDFTDTQYF
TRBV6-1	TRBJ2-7	CASSDGTGISRYF
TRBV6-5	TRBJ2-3	CASSLQGWGSDTQYF
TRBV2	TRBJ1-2	CATERENYGYTF
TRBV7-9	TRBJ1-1	CASSSPEWVTVNTEAFF
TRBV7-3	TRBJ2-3	CASSPPAGDTQYF
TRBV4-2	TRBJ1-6	CASSQALGQGDSPLHF
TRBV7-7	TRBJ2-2	CASSQDFAGELFF
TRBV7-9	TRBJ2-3	CASAPQGGTYTDTQYF
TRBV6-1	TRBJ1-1	CASSYTGGTEAFF
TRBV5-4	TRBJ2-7	CASSLRGGRGYEQYF
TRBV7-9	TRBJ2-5	CASSRTGGETQYF
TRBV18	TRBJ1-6	CASSPSSRGAWDSPLHF
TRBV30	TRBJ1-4	CAWSKTATNEKLFF
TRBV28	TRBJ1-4	CASSIPGVPAWFF
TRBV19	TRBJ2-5	CASSMGLAAGAQYF
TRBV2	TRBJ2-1	CASSGQGAYNEQFF
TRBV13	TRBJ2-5	CASSSPHPGQGAWETQYF
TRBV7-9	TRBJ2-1	CASSFGRGSYNEQFF
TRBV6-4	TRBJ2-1	CASSDLPGLAGGGEQFF
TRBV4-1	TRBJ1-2	CASSQGLQGYYGYTF
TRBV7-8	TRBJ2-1	CASSLFLPYNEQFF
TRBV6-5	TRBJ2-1	CASSPLAGGYNEQFF
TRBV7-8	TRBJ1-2	CASSSTGVVYGYTF
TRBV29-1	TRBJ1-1	CSARTENTEAFF
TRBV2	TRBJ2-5	CASSDRGGQETQYF
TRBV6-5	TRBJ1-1	CASSSGTGGRAFF
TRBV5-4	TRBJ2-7	CASSFGTGFTYEQYF
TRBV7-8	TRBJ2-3	CASSLRTGGWDTQYF
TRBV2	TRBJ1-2	CASSDGQFSPNGYTF
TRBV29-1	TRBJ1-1	CSPAPKNTEAFF
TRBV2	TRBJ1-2	CASSPGQGYGYTF
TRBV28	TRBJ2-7	CATRQGRQYF
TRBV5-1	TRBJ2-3	CASSLGAGADTQYF